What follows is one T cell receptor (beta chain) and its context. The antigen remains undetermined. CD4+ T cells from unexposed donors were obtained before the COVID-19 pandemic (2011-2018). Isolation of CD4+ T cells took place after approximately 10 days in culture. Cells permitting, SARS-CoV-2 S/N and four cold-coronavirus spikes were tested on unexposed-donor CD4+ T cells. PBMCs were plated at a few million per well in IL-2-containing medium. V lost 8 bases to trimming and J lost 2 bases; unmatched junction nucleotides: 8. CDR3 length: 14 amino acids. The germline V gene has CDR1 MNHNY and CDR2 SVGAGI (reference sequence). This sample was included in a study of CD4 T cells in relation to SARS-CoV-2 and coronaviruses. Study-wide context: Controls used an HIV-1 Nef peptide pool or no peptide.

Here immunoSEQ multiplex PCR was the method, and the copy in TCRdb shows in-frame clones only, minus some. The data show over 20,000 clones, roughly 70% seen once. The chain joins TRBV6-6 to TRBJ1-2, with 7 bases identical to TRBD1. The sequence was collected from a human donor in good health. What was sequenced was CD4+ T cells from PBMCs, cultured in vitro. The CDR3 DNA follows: TGTGCCAGCGTGCCGGACAGGACCAACTATGGCTACACCTTC. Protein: CASVPDRTNYGYTF.